These 13 T cell receptor beta chains were sequenced from one sample in a study of T cell repertoires in cytomegalovirus infection. Each CDR3 protein is one row after TCRdb ran MiXCR on the reads. The top ten hold 18% of the sample, which has roughly 250,000 distinct CDR3 sequences, 22% seen once. Sequences were obtained from CD8+ T cells from PBMCs. The source of these receptors is a human donor in good health (CMV status not recorded). Some clones in this sample may be carry-over from other donors' samples.

The chain combines TRBV20-1 with TRBJ2-7, with 8 bases fitting TRBD2. CDR3 length: 13 residues. Germline assignment: CDR1 DFQATT and CDR2 SNEGSKA (reference sequence). Trimming cost V 1 base and J 4 bases; bases outside gene matches: 3. The CDR3 DNA follows: TGCAGTGCTAGAGCGGGGGGGATGTACGAGCAGTACTTC. Translated, it gives CSARAGGMYEQYF.

This clonotype has only a few counts. The CDR3 reads CSATTGFSYEQYF. Here the CDR3 DNA reads TGCAGTGCAACGACAGGATTCTCCTACGAGCAGTACTTC. V usage is TRBV20-1 and J usage is TRBJ2-7, with D possibly being TRBD1 (6 bases). The V end was cut by 6 bases, the J end by 0 bases, with 12 bases between. The CDR3 is 13 amino acids. Germline V CDR1 and CDR2: DFQATT, SNEGSKA (reference sequence).

The V gene is TRBV28, the J gene TRBJ1-5; TRBD1 might be the D (5 bases). Trimming took 3 bases from V and 0 from J, leaving 15 bases between them. CDR1 MDHEN and CDR2 SYDVKM come from the germline V gene. The CDR3 has 17 amino acids. The CDR3 loop reads CASSLLGALNSNQPQHF. The CDR3 coding sequence is TGTGCCAGCAGTTTGTTAGGGGCCCTGAATAGCAATCAGCCCCAGCATTTT.

Concerning this clonotype: A much larger clone lies one base from this, so it may be a read error. The CDR3 sequence: CANSLGAGGGNTIYF. CDR3 sequence (DNA): TGTGCCAACAGCTTAGGAGCAGGAGGTGGAAACACCATATATTTT. The chain recombines TRBV7-6 with TRBJ1-3; no clear D. This CDR3 region has 15 residues. Germline lookup yields CDR1 SGHVS and CDR2 FNYEAQ.

V usage is TRBV19 and J usage is TRBJ1-5; no definite D call. Germline assignment: CDR1 LNHDA and CDR2 SQIVND (reference sequence). The CDR3 runs 13 residues. The V gene lost 8 bases and the J gene lost 6 bases, with 14 bases spanning the gap. The CDR3: CASSLGSSQPQHF. The CDR3 region has the DNA TGTGCCAGTTCCCTCGGGTCCAGTCAGCCCCAGCATTTT.

The chain joins TRBV4-2 to TRBJ2-7, with TRBD2 matching 9 bases. Germline CDR1 is LGHNA and CDR2 is YNFKEQ. The CDR3 has 16 residues. With 0 bases clipped from V and 2 bases from J, the junction kept 5 bases outside the gene matches. CDR3 nucleotides: TGTGCCAGCAGCCAAGATGGGATAGCGGGGGCCTACGAGCAGTACTTC. Translating it yields CASSQDGIAGAYEQYF.

This clonotype was recorded at least ten times. This chain links TRBV7-9 with TRBJ2-3; D is ambiguous. In germline, CDR1 is SEHNR, CDR2 FQNEAQ (reference sequence). V dropped 3 bases and J dropped 6 bases, with 10 bases sitting between them. This CDR3 is 13 amino acids long. For the CDR3, the DNA is TGTGCCAGCAGCTTTTCGCCCCGGGATACGCAGTATTTT. Protein product: CASSFSPRDTQYF. Variable domain in full (rest from reference TRBV7-9 and TRBJ2-3): DTGVSQNPRHKITKRGQNVTFRCDPISEHNRLYWYRQTLGQGPEFLTYFQNEAQLEKSRLLSDRFSAERPKGSFSTLEIQRTEQGDSAMYLCASSFSPRDTQYFGPGTRLTVL.

The genes are TRBV7-2 and TRBJ2-5, with D unclear. This CDR3 is 14 amino acids long. The ends were cut back, 3 bases at V and 3 bases at J, with 11 bases in the middle. Germline lookup yields CDR1 SGHTA and CDR2 FQGNSA. The CDR3: CASSFHGSEETQYF. CDR3 nucleotide sequence: TGTGCCAGCAGCTTTCACGGTTCCGAAGAGACCCAGTACTTC.

This clonotype came up once. V and J are TRBV9 and TRBJ2-7; D not resolved. CDR1 and CDR2 from the germline V gene are SGDLS and YYNGEE. Trimming cost V 1 base and J 3 bases, with 14 bases left between them. This CDR3 has 15 amino acids. The DNA of the CDR3 is TGTGCCAGCAGCGTACTAGACAATCTAATCTACGAGCAGTACTTC. This codes for CASSVLDNLIYEQYF.

The genes are TRBV7-9 and TRBJ2-7; D may be TRBD1 (5 bases). V dropped 5 bases and J dropped 3 bases, with 14 bases sitting between them. CDR1 is SEHNR, CDR2 FQNEAQ, per germline (reference sequence). The CDR3 loop spans 14 amino acids. CDR3 sequence reads: CASSGASTDYEQYF. The CDR3 DNA sequence: TGTGCCAGCAGCGGGGCCTCAACCGACTACGAGCAGTACTTC.

V gene TRBV12-3 or TRBV12-4 combines with J gene TRBJ2-3, with unresolved D. This CDR3 region has 14 residues. The V end lost 7 bases, the J end lost 2 bases, and 13 bases lay between the germline ends. The CDR3 nucleotides read TGTGCCAGCACCGCTCGGACGGACACAGATACGCAGTATTTT. This codes for CASTARTDTDTQYF.

This clonotype occurred many times. This chain connects TRBV7-8 to TRBJ2-7, with 11 bases fitting TRBD1. This CDR3 spans 14 amino acids. V trimming: 1 base; J trimming: 6 bases; junction bases outside the gene matches: 2. Germline assignment: CDR1 SGHVS and CDR2 FQNEAQ. The CDR3 spells CASSLGTGGSEQYF. CDR3 DNA sequence: TGTGCCAGCAGCTTAGGGACAGGGGGCTCCGAGCAGTACTTC.

This chain connects TRBV19 to TRBJ1-1; the match to TRBD1 covers 9 bases. V was clipped by 3 bases and J by 4 bases; unmatched bases: 3. The germline gives CDR1 LNHDA, CDR2 SQIVND (reference sequence). The CDR3 spans 14 residues. CDR3 DNA: TGTGCCAGTAGTATCATGACAGGGGGCACTGAAGCTTTCTTT. Amino acid sequence: CASSIMTGGTEAFF.